The subject of this entry is one T cell receptor (beta chain). Sample time point: sample taken at primary tumor resection. Without sorting, whole RNA was sequenced from tumor, nontumor lung or frozen PBMC. Every individual TCR cDNA molecule carried its own unique molecular identifier, which allowed correction of PCR and sequencing errors. Using its own MiXCR run on the 5' RACE reads, TCRdb lists one record per CDR3 protein. The sample lists about 2,200 distinct CDR3 sequences, less than 20% occurring once. This entry comes from a study of spatial heterogeneity in lung cancer. Across the whole study: Consistently, beta-chain sequences turned up in larger numbers than alpha-chain sequences did.

Trimming cost V 0 bases and J 4 bases, with 6 bases left between them. The CDR3 loop spans 13 amino acids. The germline gives CDR1 GTSNPN, CDR2 SVGIG (reference sequence). This TCR was sampled from a male donor with early-stage non-small cell lung cancer. The chain links TRBV30 to TRBJ2-2; D gene unclear. The sequences come from PBMCs, collected at surgery. CDR3 region: CAWSVGSTGELFF. CDR3 nucleotides: TGTGCCTGGAGTGTAGGCAGCACCGGGGAGCTGTTTTTT.